The entry that follows covers one TCR beta chain sequence. This receptor's antigen is unknown. Base qualities are not at hand, and no much larger clone is one base apart. The sample originates from a study of blood T cell repertoires in COVID-19 (TCRdb year 2020). As for the study more broadly: Samples from collaborators originated in the United States, Italy and Spain and spanned both the acute and convalescent phases of COVID-19. Samples came from the ongoing ImmuneRACE study (first 160 participants) plus 1,254 subjects from 6 global collaborators. The material from the prospective study consisted of cDNA or gDNA derived from T cells, B-cell-depleted T cells, or PBMCs. Where available, HLA class I and class II types were taken from metadata supplied by the sample provider and were not determined by assay-based typing. The repertoires were released in a freely available public database meant as a resource for research on the immune response to SARS-CoV-2. A de-identified subject ID, COVID-19 status, age in years and sex were almost always included in the sample metadata. Subjects who had been exposed to COVID-19, were actively infected with it, or had recovered from it provided the deeply sampled blood TCRbeta repertoires that made up the dataset. Beyond this particular receptor, the publication reports: The amount of clinical and demographic metadata varied by source and participant and was provided uncurated.

In the germline V gene (reference sequence), CDR1 corresponds to SEHNR and CDR2 to FQNEAQ. V loses 5 bases, J loses 6 bases, and the germline ends lie 9 bases apart. Measured from the cysteine to the phenylalanine, the CDR3 is 12 residues long. This entry keeps only the CDR3 DNA: 36 bases, framed from base 1. The immunoSEQ Assay, a bias-controlled multiplex PCR, was used to amplify TCRbeta CDR3 regions from genomic DNA. The original pipeline was this. The number of nucleated cells in each sample was estimated by amplification of reference gene primers within the assay. Sequence reads were collapsed and filtered to measure the absolute abundance of every unique TCRbeta CDR3 rearrangement. For each sample, productive Simpson clonality was calculated by taking the square root of Simpson's diversity index across productive rearrangements. TCRdb stores this immuneACCESS table with in-frame sequences only. Part of the clones is absent; in the studies checked, under half of the shortfall reflects unresolved V genes, and no reason is known for the rest. That table furnishes V, J and clone size, whereas the DNA furnished D and trimming. The table for this sample lists some 66,000 clones; about 86% of them were counted only once. 5.5% to 8% of the sample comes from the top ten.

Each collaborating institution followed its own protocols to collect whole blood in K2EDTA tubes. For TCRbeta analysis, collaborators shipped samples as frozen whole blood, isolated PBMCs, or DNA extracted from either of those sample types. This clonotype originated in a man aged 50 or older with active COVID-19. Sequencing input: peripheral blood. This receptor chain uses TRBV7-9 and TRBJ2-3; a tentative D call is TRBD1 (6 bases match). CDR3 loop: CASSVRGDTQYF. In nucleotide form, the sequence is TGTGCCAGCAGCGTAAGGGGGGATACGCAGTATTTT.